The present T cell receptor (beta chain) was sequenced within a study of CD8 T cells in Susac syndrome. Study background: Among the Susac syndrome patients who underwent sequencing, roughly six had clinically active disease, while eight of them were in remission.

Reverse transcription of about 0.5 to 1 ug RNA used random hexamers. Using its own MiXCR run on the immunoSEQ multiplex PCR reads, TCRdb lists one record per CDR3 protein. The sample contains 210,000 or so distinct CDR3 sequences, around 93% of which appear only once. TCR beta sequences were obtained from blood CD8+ and CD4+ T cells. Negative isolation yielded CD4+ and CD8+ T cells, and FACS enriched TEMRA cells. Trimming pared 5 bases from V and 3 bases from J, leaving 14 bases between. The CDR3 has 14 amino acids. Germline V gene lookup returns CDR1 LNHDA and CDR2 SQIVND (reference sequence). Sequencing was done on a sample of CD4+ T cells from PBMCs. The V and J genes are TRBV19 and TRBJ2-7; possibly TRBD1 for D (6 bases). The clonotype comes from a human donor with Susac syndrome. CDR3 in DNA: TGTGCCAGTAGTGACCTAGGGACAAGCTACGAGCAGTACTTC. Translation gives CASSDLGTSYEQYF.